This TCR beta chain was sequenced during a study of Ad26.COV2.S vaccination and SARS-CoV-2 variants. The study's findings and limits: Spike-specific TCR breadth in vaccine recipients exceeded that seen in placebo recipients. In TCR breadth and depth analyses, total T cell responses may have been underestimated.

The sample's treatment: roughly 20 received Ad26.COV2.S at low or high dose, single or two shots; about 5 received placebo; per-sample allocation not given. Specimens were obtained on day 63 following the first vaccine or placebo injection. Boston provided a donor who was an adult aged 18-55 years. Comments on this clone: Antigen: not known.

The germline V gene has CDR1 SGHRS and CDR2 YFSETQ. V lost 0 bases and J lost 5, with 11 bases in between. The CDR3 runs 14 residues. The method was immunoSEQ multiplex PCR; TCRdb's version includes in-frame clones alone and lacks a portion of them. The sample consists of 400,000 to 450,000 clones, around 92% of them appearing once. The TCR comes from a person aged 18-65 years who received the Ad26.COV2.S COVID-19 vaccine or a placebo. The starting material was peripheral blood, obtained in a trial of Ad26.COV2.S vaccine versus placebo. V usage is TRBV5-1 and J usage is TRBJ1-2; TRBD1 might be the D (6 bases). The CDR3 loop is CASSLAGEPYGYTF. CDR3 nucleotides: TGCGCCAGCAGCTTGGCAGGGGAACCGTATGGCTACACCTTC.